This T cell receptor (beta chain) was identified in a study of T cell responses to AZD1222 COVID-19 vaccine (dated by TCRdb to the early 2020s). With regard to the full study: Because spike-specific TCR depth and breadth did not differ between the two schedules, AZD1222 recipients who got a second dose at roughly 4 weeks were pooled with those who got a second dose at roughly 12 weeks. TCR sequencing covered over 230 trial participants: about 210 given two doses of AZD1222 and 26 given two doses of MenACWY control vaccine. Enrollment into the trials was organized by age into subgroups of 18-55, 56-69 and 70-plus years, and those subgroups contained about 160, 30 and 59 TCR-sequenced participants, respectively. Study-wide conclusions, independent of this receptor: Participants were mostly white British, with more females than males. The authors suggested clonal diversity may have been underestimated. Because no samples from the day 14 peak response were available, repertoires could be characterized only after the peak T cell response. Conclusions about previously exposed vaccinees are limited, since just six AZD1222 recipients were seropositive for SARS-CoV-2 at baseline. After two AZD1222 doses, spike-specific TCR breadth and depth were significantly higher than at day 0 and than in MenACWY recipients. The vaccine-associated CD4 TCRs covered the entire spike protein, and the dominant responses fell in regions 160-218 and 743-854. In the small 56-69-year group, the increase in depth fell short of significance, most likely because of low power. Reportedly, almost half of the unique spike-specific TCRs recognized epitopes lying outside the regions that are mutated in the B.1.351 and B.1.1.7 variants.

Sample time point, as interpreted from the label and publication: baseline before first vaccination. The vaccinee samples were drawn from two UK trials, COV001 and COV002, one of which was a single-blind randomized controlled phase 2/3 trial testing AZD1222 (ChAdOx1 nCoV-19) in healthy adults. For TCRbeta chain sequencing, PBMC samples were collected from trial participants at day 0 and at day 28 after the second dose. CDR1 is given as LGHNA and CDR2 as YNFKEQ, both from the germline V gene. The CDR3 runs 15 amino acids, cysteine and phenylalanine included. Only CDR3 DNA is held: 45 bases, read in frame from base 1. Trimming takes 0 bases from V and 0 bases from J, and the germline ends sit 9 bases apart. Concerning this clone: The antigen it recognizes is unknown. Base qualities are not recorded, but no much larger clone differs from it by a single base.

The CDR3 regions of human TCRbeta chains were analyzed by immunosequencing. The study's own analysis went as follows. TCRs in the repertoires were matched against a reference library of SARS-CoV-2-specific TCRs that had been generated with the MIRA antigen-specificity platform. Breadth meant the fraction of unique TCRs that were SARS-CoV-2-associated, whereas depth meant the fraction of total T cells that were SARS-CoV-2-associated. Each spike-specific TCR was assigned to its reactive spike region and to a CD4 or CD8 class using the MIRA data. Log10-transformed breadth and depth values were compared by one-way ANOVA with Sidak's multiple comparisons tests. This immuneACCESS table, as held by TCRdb, lists in-frame sequences with V and J called but not all clones. Of the missing ones, under half trace to an unresolved V gene in checked studies; the others have no known cause. From that table come the V and J calls and clone size; the DNA was used to work out D and trimming. Present in this sample are fewer than 150,000 clones, approximately 88% of which were seen just once. Clones ranked in the top ten supply over 4.5% of the sample.

Sample: peripheral blood, taken on day 0 of AZD1222 vaccination. This receptor was taken from an adult in good health. This sequence uses TRBV4-2 and TRBJ2-7; the best D guess is TRBD2, with 5 bases matching. The CDR3 here reads CASSQDGLSSYEQYF. The nucleotides are TGTGCCAGCAGCCAAGACGGACTGAGCTCCTACGAGCAGTACTTC.